These T cell receptor beta chains were read from a single sample in a study of memory CD4+ T cells and cytomegalovirus serostatus. Only in-frame clones appear in the TCRdb table, and some are missing; sequencing was by immunoSEQ multiplex PCR. Among just under 65,000 clones listed, 60% to 80% were seen once. The sequencing input was memory CD4+ T cells from blood. The receptors shown here come from an adult in good health and CMV-seronegative. Both conserved end residues are part of each CDR3. D genes are given only for firm matches. Rows may omit the clone size; those that give it use once, few, many or a size class.

CDR3: CASSAQGYEQYF
DNA: TGCGCCAGCAGCGCACAGGGTTACGAGCAGTACTTC
D: -
J: TRBJ2-7
V: TRBV5-1
size: -

CDR3: CASSLGLRGNTIYF
DNA: TGTGCCAGCAGTTTGGGGTTGCGAGGAAACACCATATATTTT
D: -
J: TRBJ1-3
V: TRBV6-6
size: -

CDR3: CASYRSGSSYNEQFF
DNA: TGTGCCAGTTATCGTAGCGGGAGTTCTTACAATGAGCAGTTCTTC
D: -
J: TRBJ2-1
V: TRBV7-5
size: -

CDR3: CASSLGTGNYGYTF
DNA: TGTGCCAGCAGCTTAGGGACAGGAAACTATGGCTACACCTTC
D: TRBD1
J: TRBJ1-2
V: TRBV28
size: -

CDR3: CASSLGPSSGNTIYF
DNA: TGTGCCAGCAGTTTGGGACCGAGCTCTGGAAACACCATATATTTT
D: -
J: TRBJ1-3
V: TRBV28
size: -

CDR3: CASSLRNKQYF
DNA: TGTGCCAGCAGTTTGAGGAATAAGCAGTACTTC
D: -
J: TRBJ2-7
V: TRBV28
size: once

CDR3: CASSELLGLAAKNIQYF
DNA: TGTGCCAGCAGTGAATTGTTGGGTCTTGCAGCCAAAAACATTCAGTACTTC
D: -
J: TRBJ2-4
V: TRBV2
size: few

CDR3: CASSLLVGQGAGGYTF
DNA: TGTGCCAGCAGCCTCCTGGTTGGACAGGGGGCTGGTGGCTACACCTTC
D: TRBD1
J: TRBJ1-2
V: TRBV4-2
size: few

CDR3: CASSPSTSGIADTQYF
DNA: TGCGCCAGCAGCCCCTCGACTAGCGGGATCGCAGATACGCAGTATTTT
D: TRBD2
J: TRBJ2-3
V: TRBV5-1
size: few

CDR3: CSARERAGQFF
DNA: TGCAGTGCTAGAGAAAGAGCGGGACAGTTCTTC
D: TRBD2
J: TRBJ2-1
V: TRBV20-1
size: -

CDR3: CASSLARAWEQYF
DNA: TGTGCCAGCAGCTTGGCCAGGGCTTGGGAGCAGTACTTC
D: -
J: TRBJ2-7
V: TRBV5-6
size: -

CDR3: CASNLGTAEQFF
DNA: TGTGCCAGCAACTTAGGGACAGCAGAGCAGTTCTTC
D: TRBD1
J: TRBJ2-1
V: TRBV6-6
size: -

CDR3: CASSVEGPLTGELFF
DNA: TGTGCCAGCAGCGTAGAAGGGCCCTTAACCGGGGAGCTGTTTTTT
D: -
J: TRBJ2-2
V: TRBV7-2
size: -

CDR3: CAWDPLRGKEAFF
DNA: TGTGCCTGGGACCCCCTACGCGGGAAGGAAGCTTTCTTT
D: -
J: TRBJ1-1
V: TRBV30
size: few

CDR3: CASSFGRDYEQYF
DNA: TGTGCCAGCAGCTTCGGCCGGGACTACGAGCAGTACTTC
D: -
J: TRBJ2-7
V: TRBV5-8
size: -

CDR3: CASSRTVGGPSYEQYF
DNA: TGTGCCAGCAGTCGTACAGTGGGAGGGCCCTCCTACGAGCAGTACTTC
D: TRBD2
J: TRBJ2-7
V: TRBV9
size: -

CDR3: CASSLAPGGSAYEQYF
DNA: TGTGCCAGCAGCTTAGCCCCTGGAGGGAGCGCCTACGAGCAGTACTTC
D: -
J: TRBJ2-7
V: TRBV7-9
size: -

CDR3: CASSDPREGNTEAFF
DNA: TGTGCCAGCAGTGACCCGCGGGAAGGGAACACTGAAGCTTTCTTT
D: -
J: TRBJ1-1
V: TRBV25-1
size: few

CDR3: CASSLTSWSNEKLFF
DNA: TGTGCCAGCAGCCTAACCAGCTGGTCTAATGAAAAACTGTTTTTT
D: -
J: TRBJ1-4
V: TRBV4-2
size: -

CDR3: CASSQEQLYGYTF
DNA: TGCGCCAGCAGCCAAGAACAGTTGTATGGCTACACCTTC
D: -
J: TRBJ1-2
V: TRBV4-3
size: few

CDR3: CAWSGGGTEAFF
DNA: TGTGCCTGGAGCGGGGGCGGCACTGAAGCTTTCTTT
D: -
J: TRBJ1-1
V: TRBV30
size: -

CDR3: CASSFAPPPGGGPQHF
DNA: TGTGCCAGCAGTTTTGCACCGCCCCCAGGGGGAGGGCCCCAGCATTTT
D: TRBD1
J: TRBJ1-5
V: TRBV28
size: many

CDR3: CASSQSPPGQGLNEQFF
DNA: TGCGCCAGCAGCCAATCACCGCCGGGACAGGGACTCAATGAGCAGTTCTTC
D: TRBD1
J: TRBJ2-1
V: TRBV5-1
size: once

CDR3: CASSQVWTNDTSGANVLTF
DNA: TGCGCCAGCAGTCAAGTATGGACTAACGATACCTCTGGGGCCAACGTCCTGACTTTC
D: -
J: TRBJ2-6
V: TRBV23-1
size: -

CDR3: CASSLLSFSQETQYF
DNA: TGTGCCAGCAGCTTATTGAGTTTTAGCCAAGAGACCCAGTACTTC
D: -
J: TRBJ2-5
V: TRBV7-8
size: once

CDR3: CASSDRWKNTIYF
DNA: TGTGCCAGCAGTGACAGGTGGAAGAACACCATATATTTT
D: -
J: TRBJ1-3
V: TRBV11-1
size: few

CDR3: CASSQGAKNIQYF
DNA: TGTGCCAGCTCTCAGGGGGCCAAAAACATTCAGTACTTC
D: -
J: TRBJ2-4
V: TRBV18
size: few

CDR3: CAWSLGPTYEQYF
DNA: TGTGCCTGGAGTCTTGGACCGACATACGAGCAGTACTTC
D: -
J: TRBJ2-7
V: TRBV30
size: -

CDR3: CASSPNPGAGEQYF
DNA: TGTGCCAGCTCACCTAATCCAGGGGCGGGCGAGCAGTACTTC
D: -
J: TRBJ2-7
V: TRBV18
size: -

CDR3: CSVVQGGGEQFF
DNA: TGCAGCGTCGTACAGGGTGGGGGGGAGCAGTTCTTC
D: -
J: TRBJ2-1
V: TRBV29-1
size: -

CDR3: CASSLGYSNQPQHF
DNA: TGCGCCAGCAGCTTGGGGTATAGCAATCAGCCCCAGCATTTT
D: -
J: TRBJ1-5
V: TRBV5-1
size: few

CDR3: CAWSRTGTTEAFF
DNA: TGTGCCTGGAGTAGAACAGGGACGACTGAAGCTTTCTTT
D: -
J: TRBJ1-1
V: TRBV30
size: -

CDR3: CASSPDRVPYGYTF
DNA: TGTGCCAGCAGCCCCGACCGGGTTCCCTATGGCTACACCTTC
D: -
J: TRBJ1-2
V: TRBV7-8
size: -

CDR3: CASSLGTLNTGELFF
DNA: TGTGCCAGCAGCTTGGGGACGCTGAACACCGGGGAGCTGTTTTTT
D: -
J: TRBJ2-2
V: TRBV5-8
size: -

CDR3: CASSLYYGYTF
DNA: TGTGCCAGCAGTTTGTACTATGGCTACACCTTC
D: -
J: TRBJ1-2
V: TRBV28
size: -

CDR3: CASSPEEGAYNQPQHF
DNA: TGTGCCAGCTCGCCAGAGGAAGGTGCCTACAATCAGCCCCAGCATTTT
D: -
J: TRBJ1-5
V: TRBV18
size: few

CDR3: CASSLAASGGGADTQYF
DNA: TGTGCCAGCAGCTTAGCGGCTAGCGGGGGGGGCGCAGATACGCAGTATTTT
D: TRBD2
J: TRBJ2-3
V: TRBV7-2
size: -

CDR3: CASGTPYSNQPQHF
DNA: TGTGCCAGCGGGACCCCATATAGCAATCAGCCCCAGCATTTT
D: -
J: TRBJ1-5
V: TRBV6-6
size: -

CDR3: CASSLGGVTNTEAFF
DNA: TGCGCCAGCAGCTTGGGGGGGGTTACGAACACTGAAGCTTTCTTT
D: -
J: TRBJ1-1
V: TRBV5-1
size: -

CDR3: CASSYQDQETQYF
DNA: TGTGCCAGCAGTTACCAGGACCAAGAGACCCAGTACTTC
D: -
J: TRBJ2-5
V: TRBV6-6
size: -

CDR3: CASSQSRTGGSYGYTF
DNA: TGCGCCAGCAGCCAAAGCCGGACAGGGGGTTCCTATGGCTACACCTTC
D: TRBD1
J: TRBJ1-2
V: TRBV4-1
size: -

CDR3: CASSRGHQGTQYF
DNA: TGTGCCAGCAGCCGAGGACATCAGGGTACGCAGTATTTT
D: -
J: TRBJ2-3
V: TRBV7-3
size: once

CDR3: CASSYVPWGVAEAFF
DNA: TGTGCCAGCAGTTACGTACCGTGGGGGGTCGCTGAAGCTTTCTTT
D: -
J: TRBJ1-1
V: TRBV6-5
size: -

CDR3: CASSERGQGAMETQYF
DNA: TGTGCCAGCAGCGAAAGGGGACAGGGGGCTATGGAGACCCAGTACTTC
D: TRBD1
J: TRBJ2-5
V: TRBV2
size: few

CDR3: CASSRTQGVQETQYF
DNA: TGCGCCAGCAGCAGGACTCAGGGGGTCCAAGAGACCCAGTACTTC
D: TRBD1
J: TRBJ2-5
V: TRBV5-1
size: -

CDR3: CASSQSHGLLSYNEQFF
DNA: TGTGCCAGCAGCCAAAGCCACGGACTATTATCCTACAATGAGCAGTTCTTC
D: -
J: TRBJ2-1
V: TRBV11-2
size: -

CDR3: CASSMGTGRNYGYTF
DNA: TGTGCCAGCAGCATGGGGACAGGCCGAAACTATGGCTACACCTTC
D: TRBD1
J: TRBJ1-2
V: TRBV7-2
size: once

CDR3: CASSFIYRGRSGANVLTF
DNA: TGCGCCAGCAGCTTCATTTACAGGGGGCGTTCTGGGGCCAACGTCCTGACTTTC
D: TRBD1
J: TRBJ2-6
V: TRBV5-1
size: -

CDR3: CASSPLGTEQYF
DNA: TGTGCCAGCTCACCGCTCGGGACCGAGCAGTACTTC
D: -
J: TRBJ2-7
V: TRBV18
size: -

CDR3: CASSLEWTNTEAFF
DNA: TGTGCCAGCAGCTTGGAATGGACGAACACTGAAGCTTTCTTT
D: -
J: TRBJ1-1
V: TRBV5-6
size: -

CDR3: CASTTSQGASTEAFF
DNA: TGTGCCAGCACTACCTCACAGGGGGCGAGCACTGAAGCTTTCTTT
D: TRBD1
J: TRBJ1-1
V: TRBV11-1
size: few

CDR3: CAISKGMPNTEAFF
DNA: TGTGCCATCAGTAAAGGGATGCCCAACACTGAAGCTTTCTTT
D: -
J: TRBJ1-1
V: TRBV6-1
size: -